Shown below are 23 T cell receptor beta chains from a single sample sequenced in a study of blood T cells in healthy people across ages (dated by TCRdb to about 2015). The library was obtained by 5' RACE. Sequenced using an Illumina HiSeq 2500. The second PCR ran for roughly 6 to 11 cycles and used a J-beta primer mix along with a sample-barcoded 5' primer. TCRdb took the public reads, trimmed them with fastp at Q25, ran MiXCR for clone calling and kept in-frame beta chains. Rows are combined by CDR3 protein, so each entry shows the most common genes and DNA. This sample lists roughly 900,000 distinct CDR3 sequences; around 46% were detected once. About an eighth of the sample goes to the ten largest clones. Sequences were obtained from blood. The origin of the receptors is a man younger than 45 in good health.

The chain has TRBV9 and TRBJ2-1, with D possibly called TRBD1 or TRBD2 (5 bases each). The CDR3 length is 16 residues. Germline lookup yields CDR1 SGDLS and CDR2 YYNGEE. Between the trimmed V and J ends, which lost 5 bases and 0 bases, there was a span of 15 bases. CDR3 sequence: CASSAWGTRSYNEQFF. The CDR3 nucleotides read TGTGCCAGCAGTGCCTGGGGGACCCGCTCCTACAATGAGCAGTTCTTC.

The V gene is TRBV5-6, the J gene TRBJ2-2; no clear D. Germline loops: CDR1 SGHDT, CDR2 YYEEEE. This CDR3 has 15 residues. Trimming shortened V by 3 bases and J by 1 base, and 10 bases separated the two germline ends. CDR3 nucleotides: TGTGCCAGCAGCTCCTTGCACCTGAACACCGGGGAGCTGTTTTTT. This sequence encodes CASSSLHLNTGELFF.

There are a few counts of this clonotype. The chain carries TRBV10-3 and TRBJ1-2; no clear D. The CDR3 has 12 amino acids. Germline values: CDR1 ENHRY, CDR2 SYGVKD. V lost 7 bases to trimming and J lost 8 bases, with 14 bases between them. CDR3 amino acids: CAITDGLGGYTF. CDR3 nucleotide sequence: TGTGCCATCACCGACGGGCTAGGGGGCTACACCTTC.

This clonotype has just a few counts. This rearrangement joins TRBV15 to TRBJ2-1, with D unclear. Germline loops: CDR1 LNHNV, CDR2 YYDKDF (reference sequence). Trimming stripped 6 bases from V and 10 bases from J, with 16 bases between. The CDR3 consists of 13 residues. CDR3 DNA sequence: TGTGCCACCAGTCCGAGGCCCCCATACGAGCAGTTCTTC. Amino acid sequence: CATSPRPPYEQFF. Using reference TRBV15 and TRBJ2-1 for the parts outside the CDR3, the full variable domain is DAMVIQNPRYQVTQFGKPVTLSCSQTLNHNVMYWYQQKSSQAPKLLFHYYDKDFNNEADTPDNFQSRRPNTSFCFLDIRSPGLGDTAMYLCATSPRPPYEQFFGPGTRLTVL.

The rearrangement links TRBV6-2 or TRBV6-3 to TRBJ2-7; unclear D gene. The ends were cut back, 6 bases at V and 2 bases at J, with 17 bases in the middle. CDR1 and CDR2 from the germline V gene are MNHEY and SVGEGT. This CDR3 is 15 amino acids long. This CDR3 is CASRGAETNPYEQYF. Written as DNA, the CDR3 is TGTGCCAGCAGAGGCGCGGAGACCAACCCCTACGAGCAGTACTTC.

Ten or more counts support this clonotype. V and J are TRBV12-3 or TRBV12-4 and TRBJ1-5, with TRBD1 as a possible D gene (6 bases). The V end lost 1 base, the J end lost 5 bases, and 12 bases lay between the germline ends. This CDR3 region has 15 residues. The CDR3 sequence is CASSLGGGGYQPQHF. In DNA, the CDR3 is TGTGCCAGCAGTTTAGGAGGGGGTGGCTATCAGCCCCAGCATTTT.

The chain links TRBV6-5 to TRBJ2-1, with D perhaps TRBD2 (5 bases). From germline, CDR1 is MNHEY and CDR2 SVGAGI. The V gene lost 10 bases and the J gene lost 6 bases, with 25 bases spanning the gap. This CDR3 has 16 amino acids. For the CDR3, the DNA is TGTGCCACCAAACGGGGATGGGAAAGGGTGGGCAATGAGCAGTTCTTC. Its protein is CATKRGWERVGNEQFF.

The rearrangement joins TRBV20-1 to TRBJ2-3, with D tentatively TRBD2 (6 bases). Trimming left V 1 base short and J 6 bases short, with 17 bases between. CDR1 is DFQATT and CDR2 is SNEGSKA in the germline V gene (reference sequence). The CDR3 spans 15 residues. The DNA of the CDR3 is TGCAGTGCTAGAGGCGGGGTAGCAGGGTCGGATACGCAGTATTTT. It is translated as CSARGGVAGSDTQYF.

This clonotype was seen only a few times. The chain employs TRBV18 and TRBJ2-7, with 9 bases lining up with TRBD1. With V trimmed by 3 bases and J by 2 bases, 8 bases remained unmatched. The CDR3 sequence is 16 residues long. Germline V gene data show CDR1 as KGHSH and CDR2 as LQKENI. This CDR3 reads CASSPYSGTGTYEQYF. Here the CDR3 DNA reads TGTGCCAGCTCACCCTACTCCGGGACAGGGACCTACGAGCAGTACTTC.

This clonotype has more than one count but fewer than ten. The gene calls are TRBV4-2 and TRBJ2-5; 10 bases fit TRBD2. CDR3 size: 17 residues. The germline gives CDR1 LGHNA, CDR2 YNFKEQ. The ends lost 0 bases at V and 4 bases at J; junction bases unmatched: 8. CDR3 DNA: TGTGCCAGCAGCCAAGATCTATCAGCGGGGGGGCTAGAGACCCAGTACTTC. It yields the protein CASSQDLSAGGLETQYF.

The chain is built from TRBV11-3 and TRBJ2-7; D remains unclear. The CDR3 consists of 16 residues. CDR1 is SGHNT and CDR2 is YENEEA in the germline V gene. The ends were cut back, 1 base at V and 0 bases at J, with 13 bases in the middle. The DNA of the CDR3 is TGTGCCAGCAGCTTAGGGGGTACTGTGAACTCCTACGAGCAGTACTTC. It codes for CASSLGGTVNSYEQYF.

This clonotype showed up many times. The chain links TRBV27 to TRBJ2-7, with 13 bases aligning to TRBD2. The junction had 7 bases not matched to a gene; V was cut back by 4 bases and J by 4 bases. The CDR3 consists of 16 residues. Germline CDR1 reads MNHEY; CDR2 reads SMNVEV (reference sequence). DNA of the CDR3: TGTGCCAGCAGTTCCGTTGGACTAGCGGGGGTATACGAGCAGTACTTC. The encoded protein is CASSSVGLAGVYEQYF.

V gene TRBV28 combines with J gene TRBJ2-2; D ambiguous. This CDR3 region has 16 residues. The V gene's germline CDR1 is MDHEN and CDR2 SYDVKM. Trimming took 6 bases from V and 0 from J, leaving 14 bases between them. The CDR3, as DNA: TGTGCCAGCAGGAAGACCATCGGAACGAACACCGGGGAGCTGTTTTTT. Protein product: CASRKTIGTNTGELFF.

This clonotype occurred many times. The J gene is TRBJ2-5, the V gene TRBV20-1, with TRBD2 identical over 14 bases. This CDR3 is 15 amino acids long. Germline V gene data show CDR1 as DFQATT and CDR2 as SNEGSKA (reference sequence). V was clipped by 2 bases and J by 9 bases; unmatched bases: 8. CDR3 in amino acids: CSARRGLAGVGAQYF. DNA of the CDR3: TGCAGTGCTAGACGGGGACTAGCGGGGGTAGGGGCCCAGTACTTC.

This clonotype turned up a few times. The chain joins TRBV30 to TRBJ2-3; D is perhaps TRBD1 (5 bases). V was shortened by 0 bases and J by 2 bases, with 12 bases between the two germline ends. CDR1 and CDR2 (germline): GTSNPN, SVGIG (reference sequence). The CDR3 sequence is 15 residues long. CDR3 amino acids: CAWSVPRAYTDTQYF. The CDR3 DNA reads TGTGCCTGGAGTGTACCCAGGGCCTACACAGATACGCAGTATTTT. The variable domain in full, completed from reference TRBV30 and TRBJ2-3, reads SQTIHQWPATLVQPVGSPLSLECTVEGTSNPNLYWYRQAAGRGLQLLFYSVGIGQISSEVPQNLSASRPQDRQFILSSKKLLLSDSGFYLCAWSVPRAYTDTQYFGPGTRLTVL.

This chain links TRBV5-1 with TRBJ2-3, with TRBD1 identical over 9 bases. The ends lost 3 bases at V and 5 bases at J; junction bases unmatched: 16. The germline V gene has CDR1 SGHRS and CDR2 YFSETQ. This CDR3 contains 18 residues. The CDR3 is CASSSLPINRGPKDTQYF. The CDR3 region has the DNA TGCGCCAGCAGCTCACTCCCTATAAACAGGGGGCCGAAAGATACGCAGTATTTT.

The chain carries TRBV30 and TRBJ1-1; D call uncertain. Germline V gene lookup returns CDR1 GTSNPN and CDR2 SVGIG (reference sequence). The CDR3 runs to 13 residues. V shed 3 bases and J shed 8 bases, with 16 bases lying between them. The chain's CDR3 is CAWRLGRFREAFF. In DNA, the CDR3 is TGTGCCTGGAGGCTAGGACGGTTCCGCGAAGCTTTCTTT.

The V call is TRBV7-2, the J call TRBJ2-1; 11 bases align to TRBD2. There are 14 residues in the CDR3. Germline trimming cut 2 bases from V and 14 bases from J; bases unmatched to any gene: 8. CDR1 is SGHTA, CDR2 FQGNSA, per germline. The CDR3, as DNA: TGTGCCAGCAGCTTAACTAGCGGGGGACCCGGAGAGTTCTTC. Protein product: CASSLTSGGPGEFF.

This chain links TRBV27 with TRBJ2-2, with TRBD1 as a possible D gene (5 bases). The V end lost 8 bases, the J end lost 3 bases, and 13 bases lay between the germline ends. In germline, CDR1 is MNHEY, CDR2 SMNVEV (reference sequence). The CDR3 consists of 14 residues. The CDR3 spells CASRVGQDTGELFF. The CDR3 coding sequence is TGTGCCAGCCGGGTGGGGCAGGACACCGGGGAGCTGTTTTTT.

V usage is TRBV14 and J usage is TRBJ2-1; no reliable D call. The CDR3 consists of 13 residues. The ends were cut back, 4 bases at V and 5 bases at J, with 9 bases in the middle. Germline CDR1 reads SGHDN; CDR2 reads FVKESK. The CDR3 DNA follows: TGTGCCAGCAGCCCAAGGACCCACAATGAGCAGTTCTTC. Amino acids: CASSPRTHNEQFF.

This sequence joins TRBV28 and TRBJ2-1, with a possible D match to TRBD2 (5 bases). The J call may be wrong; the DNA end is better matched by TRBJ2-7. CDR1 is MDHEN, CDR2 SYDVKM, per germline. The CDR3 loop spans 13 amino acids. The CDR3 here is CATRGPGVREQYF. The CDR3 DNA is TGTGCCACCCGAGGACCCGGGGTTCGTGAGCAGTACTTC.

This clonotype was seen a few times. The rearrangement joins TRBV29-1 to TRBJ2-3; 7 bases are shared with TRBD1. V was clipped by 3 bases and J by 0 bases; unmatched bases: 3. CDR1 is SQVTM, CDR2 ANQGSEA, per germline. The CDR3 covers 14 residues. The CDR3, as DNA: TGCAGCGTTGAGGGACAGCTAAGCACAGATACGCAGTATTTT. The encoded protein is CSVEGQLSTDTQYF.

The chain uses TRBV7-2 and TRBJ2-3, with D possibly matching TRBD1 (6 bases). Germline-derived CDR1 and CDR2 are SGHTA and FQGNSA. The CDR3 is 16 residues long. With 3 bases removed from V and 0 bases from J, the gap between germline ends came to 13 bases. The CDR3 protein is CASSFQGTSSTDTQYF. In DNA form, the CDR3 reads TGTGCCAGCAGCTTCCAGGGGACCTCTAGCACAGATACGCAGTATTTT.